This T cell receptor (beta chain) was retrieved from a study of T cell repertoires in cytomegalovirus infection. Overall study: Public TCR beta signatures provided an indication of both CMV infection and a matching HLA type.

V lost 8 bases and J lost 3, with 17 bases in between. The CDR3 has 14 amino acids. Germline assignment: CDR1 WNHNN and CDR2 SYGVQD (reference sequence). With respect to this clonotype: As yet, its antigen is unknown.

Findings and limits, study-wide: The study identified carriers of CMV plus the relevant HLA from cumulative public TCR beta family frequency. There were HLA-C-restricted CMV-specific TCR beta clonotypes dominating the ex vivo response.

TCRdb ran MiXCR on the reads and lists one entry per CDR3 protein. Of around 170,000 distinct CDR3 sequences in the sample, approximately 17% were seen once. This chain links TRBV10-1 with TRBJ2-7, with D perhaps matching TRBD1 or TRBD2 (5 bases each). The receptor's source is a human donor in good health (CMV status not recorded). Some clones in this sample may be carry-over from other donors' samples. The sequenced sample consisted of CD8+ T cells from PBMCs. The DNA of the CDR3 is TGCGCCAGCTCGGCAGGGACGGCGTACTACGAGCAGTACTTC. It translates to CASSAGTAYYEQYF.